The 7 T cell receptor beta chains reported below all come from one sample, sequenced in a study of blood T cell repertoires in COVID-19. Only in-frame clones appear in the TCRdb table, and some are missing; sequencing was by immunoSEQ multiplex PCR. The data contain 150,000 to 200,000 clones, approximately 83% of them seen just once; the ten biggest clones take up about a tenth. The sample taken for sequencing was peripheral blood. All receptors derive from a woman aged 80 or older with active or convalescent COVID-19.

The chain links TRBV5-1 to TRBJ2-2; D is uncertain. The CDR3 sequence is 15 residues long. Germline CDR1 and CDR2: SGHRS and YFSETQ. The ends were cut back, 0 bases at V and 0 bases at J, with 6 bases in the middle. The CDR3 region has the DNA TGCGCCAGCAGCTTGGGTCAGACGAACACCGGGGAGCTGTTTTTT. Translating it yields CASSLGQTNTGELFF.

This sequence joins TRBV5-4 and TRBJ1-2, with D possibly matching TRBD1 (6 bases). Germline values: CDR1 SGHNT, CDR2 YYREEE (reference sequence). This CDR3 has 14 amino acids. The V end lost 2 bases, the J end lost 3 bases, and 11 bases lay between the germline ends. CDR3 amino acids: CASSLPGQDYGYTF. Here the CDR3 DNA reads TGTGCCAGCAGCTTACCGGGACAAGACTATGGCTACACCTTC.

This rearrangement joins TRBV7-3 to TRBJ1-4, with 9 bases identical to TRBD1. Trimming removed 4 bases from V and 2 bases from J; junction bases left unmatched: 14. From germline, CDR1 is SGHTA and CDR2 FQGTGA. This CDR3 has 19 residues. The CDR3 loop reads CASSSPWTGEDRTNEKLFF. CDR3 bases: TGTGCCAGCAGCTCCCCGTGGACAGGGGAGGATCGGACTAATGAAAAACTGTTTTTT.

The CDR3 DNA is TGTGCCAGCAGCAGGACAGGGGGGGGCACTGAAGCTTTCTTT. Protein: CASSRTGGGTEAFF. The rearrangement joins TRBV6-5 to TRBJ1-1; 10 bases are shared with TRBD1. V was pared by 6 bases and J by 4 bases, with 5 bases of the junction left unmatched. The CDR3 is made up of 14 amino acids. CDR1 and CDR2 (germline): MNHEY, SVGAGI.

In this sample, this clone turned up once. This chain uses TRBV18 with TRBJ2-6; D is possibly TRBD1 (5 bases). V gave up 4 bases and J gave up 0 bases, with 16 bases separating them. There are 18 residues in the CDR3. The V gene's germline CDR1 is KGHSH and CDR2 LQKENI. CDR3 bases: TGTGCCAGCTCACGCGACAGCCCGACCCTCTCTGGGGCCAACGTCCTGACTTTC. The encoded protein is CASSRDSPTLSGANVLTF.

The chain is built from TRBV5-4 and TRBJ1-3; D gene uncertain. The ends were cut back, 4 bases at V and 2 bases at J, with 10 bases in the middle. The CDR3 is 14 amino acids. Per the germline V gene, CDR1 is SGHNT and CDR2 is YYREEE (reference sequence). In DNA, the CDR3 is TGTGCCAGCAGCGGCGGAGGCACTGGAAACACCATATATTTT. It encodes CASSGGGTGNTIYF.

This chain links TRBV12-3 or TRBV12-4 with TRBJ1-1; D is unclear. The CDR3 contains 11 residues. V was clipped by 4 bases and J by 7 bases, with 7 bases between them. The CDR3 nucleotides are TGTGCCAGCAGTTATCGGGGTGAAGCTTTCTTT. Its translation: CASSYRGEAFF.